This T cell receptor (beta chain) was captured in a study of shared clonotypes between healthy human individuals. The wider study: CD4 naive and CD4 memory each took three plates per donor, while CD8 naive took two and CD8 memory one.

The split of CD4+ cells yielded CD45RA+ naive and CD45RA-negative memory subsets. The germline V gene has CDR1 MNHEY and CDR2 SMNVEV (reference sequence). CDR3 size: 19 residues. V lost 6 bases, J lost 1 base, and 17 bases stayed unmatched. Turning to this clone: Its antigen is not identified.

General observations from the study: In general, naive subsets displayed greater estimated richness than memory subsets did.

The data were produced by immunoSEQ multiplex PCR, yet TCRdb's version contains in-frame clones alone and is incomplete. The sample yields around 2.5 million clones, approximately 93% seen once. Sequences were obtained from naive CD4+ T cells from PBMCs. Documented subset: CD45RA+ positively selected. This receptor was identified in a man between 18 and 29 years old in good health. Some clones in this sample may be carry-over from other donors' samples. The chain links TRBV27 to TRBJ2-2; 7 bases match TRBD1. CDR3 sequence reads: CASRRDRLLGPGNTGELFF. CDR3 nucleotide sequence: TGTGCCAGCAGACGGGACAGACTTTTAGGCCCAGGGAACACCGGGGAGCTGTTTTTT.